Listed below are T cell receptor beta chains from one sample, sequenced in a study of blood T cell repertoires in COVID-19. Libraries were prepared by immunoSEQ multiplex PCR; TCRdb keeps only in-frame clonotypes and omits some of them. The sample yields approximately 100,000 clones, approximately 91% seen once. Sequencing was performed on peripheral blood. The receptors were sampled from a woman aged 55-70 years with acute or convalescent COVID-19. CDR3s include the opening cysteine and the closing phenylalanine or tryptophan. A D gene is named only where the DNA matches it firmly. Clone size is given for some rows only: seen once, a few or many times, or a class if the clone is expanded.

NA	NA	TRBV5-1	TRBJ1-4	TGCGCCAGCAGCTTGGTACAGGGTGAAAAACTGTTTTTT	CASSLVQGEKLFF
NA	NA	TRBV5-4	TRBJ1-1	NA	CASSYDRVGMGTFF
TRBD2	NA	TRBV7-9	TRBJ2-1	TGTGCCAGCAGCTTCGCACTAGCGGGAGTTGACAATGAGCAGTTCTTC	CASSFALAGVDNEQFF
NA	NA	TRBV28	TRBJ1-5	TGTGCCAGCAGTTTGCAGAAAGGGAGGGTCAATCAGCCCCAGCATTTT	CASSLQKGRVNQPQHF
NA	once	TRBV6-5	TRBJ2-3	TGTGCCAGCAGTTACTTCGGGGAATCCACAGATACGCAGTATTTT	CASSYFGESTDTQYF
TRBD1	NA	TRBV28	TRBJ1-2	TGTGCCAGCAGTTTATCGACAGGGGGTTGGAATGGCTACACCTTC	CASSLSTGGWNGYTF
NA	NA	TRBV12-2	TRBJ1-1	TGTGCAAGTCGCTTTGGACACCACACTGAAGCTTTCTTT	CASRFGHHTEAFF
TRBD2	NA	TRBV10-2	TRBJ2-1	TGCGCCGCAAAGGGGGCCGTCGGGCTAGCGGGAGGGCCGGATGAGCAGTTCTTC	CAAKGAVGLAGGPDEQFF
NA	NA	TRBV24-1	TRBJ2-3	TGTGCCACCCAACAGCGCACAGATACGCAGTATTTT	CATQQRTDTQYF
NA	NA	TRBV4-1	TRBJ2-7	TGCGCCAGCAGCCCGGGTTCCTCCTACGAGCAGTACTTC	CASSPGSSYEQYF
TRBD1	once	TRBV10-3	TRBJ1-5	TGTGCCACGATCCCCGGGACAGGAACTAATCAGCCCCAGCATTTT	CATIPGTGTNQPQHF
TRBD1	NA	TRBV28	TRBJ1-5	TGTGCCAGCAGCCTGGGACAGGGGCGCGGCAATCAGCCCCAGCATTTT	CASSLGQGRGNQPQHF
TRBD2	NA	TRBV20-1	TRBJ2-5	TGCAGTGCTAGTAGCGCGGGAGTAGAGACCCAGTACTTC	CSASSAGVETQYF
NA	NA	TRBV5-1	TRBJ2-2	TGCGCCAGCAGCTTGCGGAGGACCGGGGAGCTGTTTTTT	CASSLRRTGELFF
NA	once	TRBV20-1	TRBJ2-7	TGCAGTGCTAGTCTCTACTCCCCCGAGCAGTACTTC	CSASLYSPEQYF
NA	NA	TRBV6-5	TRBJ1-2	TGTGCCAGCAGGGAGGGGGGGGCCAACTATGGCTACACCTTC	CASREGGANYGYTF
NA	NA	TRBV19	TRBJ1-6	TGTGCCAGTAGTTTTACAGGGAATATTTCACCCCTCCACTTT	CASSFTGNISPLHF
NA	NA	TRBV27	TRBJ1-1	TGTGCCAGCAGTCCGGGGAGGTACACTGAAGCTTTCTTT	CASSPGRYTEAFF
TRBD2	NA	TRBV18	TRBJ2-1	TGTGCCAGCTCACCTAGCGGGATTTACAATGAGCAGTTCTTC	CASSPSGIYNEQFF
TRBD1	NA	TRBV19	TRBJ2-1	TGTGCCAGTAGTACGACAGGGGGCGCGGGGAATGAGCAGTTCTTC	CASSTTGGAGNEQFF
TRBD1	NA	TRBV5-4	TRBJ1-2	TGTGCCAGCAGCCAACAGGCGACAGGGCGGTTAGGCTACACCTTC	CASSQQATGRLGYTF
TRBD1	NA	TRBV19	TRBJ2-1	TGTGCCAGTAGTATCTCACACAGGGGGAACTCCTACAATGAGCAGTTCTTC	CASSISHRGNSYNEQFF
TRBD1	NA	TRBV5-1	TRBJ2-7	TGCGCCAGCAGCTTGGCGGGACAGGGGTCGAACGAGCAGTACTTC	CASSLAGQGSNEQYF
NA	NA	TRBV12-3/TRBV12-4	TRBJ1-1	TGTGCCAGCAGTTTGGGGCAGGGGATTTTCTTT	CASSLGQGIFF
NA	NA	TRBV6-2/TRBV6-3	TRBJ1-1	TGTGCCAGCAGCCCCCCTGAAGGGGCCTCGAGCACTGAAGCTTTCTTT	CASSPPEGASSTEAFF
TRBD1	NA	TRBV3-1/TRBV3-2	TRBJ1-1	TGTGCCACCCTGAACAGGGGAGGTACTGAAGCTTTCTTT	CATLNRGGTEAFF
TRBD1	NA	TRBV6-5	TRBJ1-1	TGTGCCAGCAGAACGGGACAGATGAACACTGAAGCTTTCTTT	CASRTGQMNTEAFF
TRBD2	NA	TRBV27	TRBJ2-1	TGTGCCAGCAGTTTATCAGATCATCTCCGGGGGGACGTGTTCTTC	CASSLSDHLRGDVFF
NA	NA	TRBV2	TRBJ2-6	TGTGCCAGCAGTGACTGGAGCTCTGGGGCCAACGTCCTGACTTTC	CASSDWSSGANVLTF
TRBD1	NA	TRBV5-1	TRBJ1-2	TGCGCCAGCAATACCGGGACAGATTATGGCTACACCTTC	CASNTGTDYGYTF
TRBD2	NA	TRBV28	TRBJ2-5	TGTGCCAGCAGTAGAAATGGCGGACTAGCGGGAGGTTCGGAGACCCAGTACTTC	CASSRNGGLAGGSETQYF
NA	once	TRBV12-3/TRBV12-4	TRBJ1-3	TGTGCCAGCTCTCAACCCTCCAGGCGGGACCTTGATTTT	CASSQPSRRDLDF
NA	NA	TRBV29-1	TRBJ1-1	TGCAGCGTTGGGCGGTTGAACACTGAAGCTTTCTTT	CSVGRLNTEAFF
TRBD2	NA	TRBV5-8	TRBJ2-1	TGTGCCAGCAGCCTCGGGACTAGCGGCAATGAGCAGTTCTTC	CASSLGTSGNEQFF
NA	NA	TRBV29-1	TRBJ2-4	TGCAGCGTTGTGACAGAGAGAGCCAAAAACATTCAGTACTTC	CSVVTERAKNIQYF
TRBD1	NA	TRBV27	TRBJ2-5	TGTGCCAGCAGTTTATCCGGGGACAGGGGACAGACCCAGTACTTC	CASSLSGDRGQTQYF
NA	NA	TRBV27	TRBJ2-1	TGTGCCAGCACCCGTCGGAGCTCCTACAATGAGCAGTTCTTC	CASTRRSSYNEQFF
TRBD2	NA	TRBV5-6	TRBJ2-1	TGTGCCAGCAGCCCGACACTAGCGGGAGGGCTCAATGAGCAGTTCTTC	CASSPTLAGGLNEQFF
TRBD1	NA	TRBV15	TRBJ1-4	TGTGCCACCAGCCCCCGACAGGGGGCAACTAATGAAAAACTGTTTTTT	CATSPRQGATNEKLFF
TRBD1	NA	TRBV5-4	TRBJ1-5	TGTGCCAGCAGCAGACAGGGGAGCAATCAGCCCCAGCATTTT	CASSRQGSNQPQHF
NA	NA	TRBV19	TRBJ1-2	TGTGCCAGTAGTATAGATCGTGGGAGTACGGGCTACACCTTC	CASSIDRGSTGYTF
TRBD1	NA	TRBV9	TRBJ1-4	TGTGCCAGCAGCAGACAGGGTGGAGAAAAACTGTTTTTT	CASSRQGGEKLFF
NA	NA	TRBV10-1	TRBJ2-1	TGCGCCAGCAGTGAGTCAACTCTAGCCCCGTACAATGAGCAGTTCTTC	CASSESTLAPYNEQFF
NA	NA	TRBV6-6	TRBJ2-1	TGTGCCAGCAAGGGGAATGAGCAGTTCTTC	CASKGNEQFF
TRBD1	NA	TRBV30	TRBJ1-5	TGTGCCTATCAGGGACAGGGCAATCAGCCCCAGCATTTT	CAYQGQGNQPQHF
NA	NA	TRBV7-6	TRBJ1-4	TGTGCCAGCAGCTTACCGGGGAATGAAAAACTGTTTTTT	CASSLPGNEKLFF
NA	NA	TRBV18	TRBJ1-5	TGTGCCAGCTCCCCAAAGGACGGAGCGGGCAATCAGCCCCAGCATTTT	CASSPKDGAGNQPQHF
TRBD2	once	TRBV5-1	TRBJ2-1	TGCGCCAGCAGCGGCGGGACTAGCGGTATAAATGAGCAGTTCTTC	CASSGGTSGINEQFF
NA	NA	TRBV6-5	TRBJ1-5	TGTGCCAGTATACTACTTGCCGCCAGCAATCAGCCCCAGCATTTT	CASILLAASNQPQHF
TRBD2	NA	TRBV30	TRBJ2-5	TGTGCCTGGAGTGTGGGACTAGCGGGCGAGACCCAGTACTTC	CAWSVGLAGETQYF
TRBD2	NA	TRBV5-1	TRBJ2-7	TGCGCCAGCAGCCCTGGACTAGCGGGAGACCACGAGCAGTACTTC	CASSPGLAGDHEQYF
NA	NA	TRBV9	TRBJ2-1	TGTGCCAGCAGCGTTGACCAAACAGTGAACGGTGAGCAGTTCTTC	CASSVDQTVNGEQFF
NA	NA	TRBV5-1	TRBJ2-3	TGCGCCAGCAGCCCTCGGGCAGGGTCGAGCACAGATACGCAGTATTTT	CASSPRAGSSTDTQYF
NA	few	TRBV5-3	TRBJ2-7	TGTGCCAGAAGCTTGACTCGGGGTCCCCCCACCTACGAGCAGTACTTC	CARSLTRGPPTYEQYF
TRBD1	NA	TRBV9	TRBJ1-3	TGTGCCAGCAGCGTAGCCCCTGGGACAGGCTCTGGAAACACCATATATTTT	CASSVAPGTGSGNTIYF
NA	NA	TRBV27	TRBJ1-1	TGTGCCGCGGGGGGGTACACTGAAGCTTTCTTT	CAAGGYTEAFF
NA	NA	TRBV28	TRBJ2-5	TGTGCCAGCAGTCCCGCCACATCCGGGAGTAAGGAGACCCAGTACTTC	CASSPATSGSKETQYF
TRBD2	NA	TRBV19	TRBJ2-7	TGTGCCAGTAGGAGAAGCGGGGCAAGCTCCTACGAGCAGTACTTC	CASRRSGASSYEQYF